The subject of this entry is one T cell receptor beta chain. This sample is part of a study of CD8+ T cells in alopecia areata. RNA extraction and reverse transcription yielded cDNA as sequencing template. The table came from immunoSEQ multiplex PCR; TCRdb's copy has only in-frame clones and leaves some out. The sample holds 110,000 or so clones, roughly 60% seen once. The CDR3 contains 12 residues. Germline CDR1 and CDR2: GTSNPN and SVGIG (reference sequence). Trimming took 0 bases from V and 8 from J, leaving 8 bases between them. This receptor was identified in a human donor in good health. The genes are TRBV30 and TRBJ2-1; D may be TRBD2 (5 bases). Input material: CD8+ T cells sorted from blood. The CDR3 sequence is CAWSVLGYEQFF. In nucleotides, the CDR3 is TGTGCCTGGAGTGTACTAGGCTATGAGCAGTTCTTC.